These 8 T cell receptor beta chains share one sample of origin, sequenced in a study of Graves' ophthalmopathy and Graves' hyperthyroidism. Transcripts of RNA were the source for amplifying TCR beta CDR3 regions. In the first round, RT-PCR was carried out with HTBI primers, and a multiplex PCR formed the second round. TCRdb used MiXCR to reprocess the multiplex PCR reads, holding one entry per CDR3 protein. The sample records a few hundred thousand distinct CDR3 sequences, roughly 15% being singletons. What was sequenced was peripheral blood. Receptors were obtained from an adult woman with stable Graves' hyperthyroidism.

Many counts were recorded for this clonotype. DNA for the CDR3: TGCAGTGCTCAGGGCCTACCGGGCTACACCTTC. Amino acid sequence: CSAQGLPGYTF. This chain joins TRBV20-1 and TRBJ1-2; D is perhaps TRBD1 (5 bases). The CDR3 sequence is 11 residues long. Germline-derived CDR1 and CDR2 are DFQATT and SNEGSKA (reference sequence). V gave up 5 bases and J gave up 8 bases, with 12 bases separating them.

This clonotype was detected many times. This rearrangement joins TRBV19 to TRBJ1-5; D may be TRBD1 (6 bases). Germline assignment: CDR1 LNHDA and CDR2 SQIVND (reference sequence). The CDR3 is 14 residues long. Trimming removed 3 bases at V and 7 bases at J, with 13 bases between. CDR3 region: CASSIKGGIQPQHF. The CDR3, as DNA: TGTGCCAGTAGTATTAAGGGGGGGATCCAGCCCCAGCATTTT.

The chain joins TRBV7-2 to TRBJ2-2, with TRBD2 as a possible D gene (6 bases). The CDR3 has 18 amino acids. The germline V gene encodes CDR1 SGHTA and CDR2 FQGNSA. Between the trimmed V and J ends, which lost 1 base and 7 bases, there was a span of 22 bases. CDR3 residues: CASSLGRGWAGIGGELFF. CDR3 DNA sequence: TGTGCCAGCAGCTTAGGAAGGGGCTGGGCGGGAATCGGCGGGGAGCTGTTTTTT.

This clonotype was counted ten times or more. The chain uses TRBV2 and TRBJ2-7; possibly TRBD2 for D (6 bases). Germline V lookup: CDR1 SNHLY, CDR2 FYNNEI. Trimming pared 6 bases from V and 6 bases from J, leaving 12 bases between. The CDR3 runs 12 residues. The CDR3 sequence: CASRGGEAEQYF. The DNA of the CDR3 is TGTGCCAGCAGGGGAGGAGAGGCCGAGCAGTACTTC.

The chain has TRBV6-2 or TRBV6-3 and TRBJ2-3, with unresolved D. Between the trimmed V and J ends, which lost 2 bases and 3 bases, there was a span of 9 bases. The CDR3 loop spans 14 amino acids. The germline V gene encodes CDR1 MNHEY and CDR2 SVGEGT. The CDR3 sequence: CASSYGGPTDTQYF. The CDR3 nucleotides are TGTGCCAGCAGTTACGGTGGGCCTACAGATACGCAGTATTTT.

The genes are TRBV7-9 and TRBJ1-2, with 8 bases lining up with TRBD1. From germline, CDR1 is SEHNR and CDR2 FQNEAQ (reference sequence). The CDR3 extends over 13 amino acids. Trimming took 5 bases from V and 8 from J; bases not matched to a gene: 7. The CDR3 protein is CASSTQGDGGYTF. The CDR3 DNA reads TGTGCCAGCAGCACACAGGGGGATGGGGGCTACACCTTC.

In this sample, this clonotype turned up many times. The V and J genes are TRBV7-2 and TRBJ2-7; D not certain. Between the trimmed V and J ends, which lost 3 bases and 5 bases, there was a span of 11 bases. The CDR3 is 13 residues long. CDR1 is SGHTA and CDR2 is FQGNSA in the germline V gene. The chain's CDR3 is CASSFARRDEQYF. DNA for the CDR3: TGTGCCAGCAGCTTTGCCCGAAGGGACGAGCAGTACTTC.

This clonotype was seen many times. The V gene is TRBV2, the J gene TRBJ2-7; weak D call: TRBD1 (5 bases). Germline CDR1 reads SNHLY; CDR2 reads FYNNEI. This CDR3 spans 13 amino acids. V was clipped by 7 bases and J by 6 bases, with 16 bases between them. The DNA of the CDR3 is TGTGCCAGCACACGTCAGGGATCGTCCGAGCAGTACTTC. Translating gives CASTRQGSSEQYF.